This record concerns one T cell receptor beta chain sequence. This sample was taken from a study of shared T cell receptors in the human thymus. Germline CDR1 and CDR2: MNHEY and SVGAGI. CDR3 length equals 15 residues. The germline V and J ends were trimmed by 5 bases and 0 bases, with 13 bases remaining between them. The table came from immunoSEQ multiplex PCR; TCRdb's copy has only in-frame clones and leaves some out. The profile covers 640,000 or so clones, with about 89% appearing a single time and 0.0094% taken by the ten largest. The sample also formed part of further work on human thymus T cells. This second report adds: Healthy Finnish infants undergoing corrective surgery for congenital heart defects were used as donors. Resections removed during corrective heart surgery provided the thymus tissue used. Biased V and J segment usage appeared in thymus and peripheral blood.

The source material was thymocytes. This clonotype was sampled from a boy younger than two with a congenital heart defect. This chain connects TRBV6-5 to TRBJ1-1, with D possibly being TRBD1 (6 bases). The DNA of the CDR3 is TGTGCCAGCAGTACCTACAGGGTCATGAACACTGAAGCTTTCTTT. Translation: CASSTYRVMNTEAFF.